Listed below are T cell receptor beta chains from one sample, sequenced in a study of OX40 agonist ivuxolimab in advanced cancers. The repertoire was sequenced with immunoSEQ multiplex PCR; TCRdb's copy has only in-frame clones and lacks some. Here the sample spans approximately 89,000 clones, roughly 84% being singletons. The specimen was CD4+ or CD8+ T cells sorted from blood, collected in a trial of the OX40 agonist ivuxolimab. These TCRs come from an adult with an advanced solid tumor such as melanoma, head and neck, liver or kidney cancer. Both conserved end residues are part of each CDR3. Fields, in order: D gene, J gene, V gene, CDR3 DNA, CDR3 protein. The D gene is left open where the match is weak.

-	TRBJ2-5	TRBV30	TGTGCCTGGGGGGGGAGGGAGACCCAGTACTTC	CAWGGRETQYF
TRBD2	TRBJ2-1	TRBV6-8	TGTGCCAGCAGCTGGGGACTAGCGGGGCACAATGAGCAGTTCTTC	CASSWGLAGHNEQFF
-	TRBJ1-1	TRBV5-4	TGTGCCAGCAGCTTGGCCAAATCGGGGAACACTGAAGCTTTCTTT	CASSLAKSGNTEAFF
-	TRBJ1-5	TRBV19	TGTGCCAGTAGTCCGGGCCTCACCCTAAATCAGCCCCAGCATTTT	CASSPGLTLNQPQHF
-	TRBJ2-7	TRBV11-2	TGTGCCAGCAGCTTAGCGGGGGCCAGCTCCTACGAGCAGTACTTC	CASSLAGASSYEQYF
-	TRBJ1-2	TRBV2	TGTGCCAGCAGCCCGACGCGGCAGGAGGATGGCTACACCTTC	CASSPTRQEDGYTF
-	TRBJ1-6	TRBV6-1	TGTGCCAGCAGTATAATTGATTCACCCCTCCACTTT	CASSIIDSPLHF
TRBD1	TRBJ2-6	TRBV11-2	TGTGCCAGCAGCACCCGGACAGGGCCTGGGGCCAACGTCCTGACTTTC	CASSTRTGPGANVLTF
-	TRBJ2-7	TRBV7-3	TGTGCCAGCAGCTTAAGAGGGGGGTCCTCCTACGAGCAGTACTTC	CASSLRGGSSYEQYF
-	TRBJ2-3	TRBV29-1	TGCAGCGTCGGAGGGCTAGCAGCAGATACGCAGTATTTT	CSVGGLAADTQYF
TRBD1	TRBJ2-1	TRBV6-6	TGTGCCAGCAGTTACTCGGCAGGGGGCGAGCGGTATGAGCAGTTCTTC	CASSYSAGGERYEQFF
-	TRBJ2-7	TRBV4-1	TGCGCCAGCAGCCAAGAACCCTCCGGGGGCTCATGGCGCGAGCAGTACTTC	CASSQEPSGGSWREQYF
-	TRBJ2-7	TRBV21-1	TGTGCCAGCAGCCGCCGAATGGAGCAGTACTTC	CASSRRMEQYF
-	TRBJ2-7	TRBV6-1	TGTGCCAGCAGCCCCCGTGAAGAGCAGTACTTC	CASSPREEQYF